The sequence of this TCR beta chain was determined in a study of cytomegalovirus exposure and HLA in healthy donors. The V end lost 0 bases, the J end lost 1 base, and 12 bases lay between the germline ends. Germline CDR1 LGHNA, CDR2 YNFKEQ. The CDR3 runs 16 residues. PCR used 60 Vbeta primers and 13 Jbeta primers. Sequencing was performed with immunoSEQ multiplex PCR; in TCRdb, only in-frame clones are kept and a portion is missing. In the table there are more than 85,000 clones, 65% to 80% of which are singletons. The sequencing sample was made of PBMCs. The J gene is TRBJ1-2, the V gene TRBV4-2; tentatively, D is TRBD1 (6 bases). The TCR sequence derives from a man between 25 and 39 years old in good health and CMV-seropositive. The CDR3 DNA follows: TGTGCCAGCAGCCAAGACTGGGGAGGGGGTAACTATGGCTACACCTTC. This codes for CASSQDWGGGNYGYTF.